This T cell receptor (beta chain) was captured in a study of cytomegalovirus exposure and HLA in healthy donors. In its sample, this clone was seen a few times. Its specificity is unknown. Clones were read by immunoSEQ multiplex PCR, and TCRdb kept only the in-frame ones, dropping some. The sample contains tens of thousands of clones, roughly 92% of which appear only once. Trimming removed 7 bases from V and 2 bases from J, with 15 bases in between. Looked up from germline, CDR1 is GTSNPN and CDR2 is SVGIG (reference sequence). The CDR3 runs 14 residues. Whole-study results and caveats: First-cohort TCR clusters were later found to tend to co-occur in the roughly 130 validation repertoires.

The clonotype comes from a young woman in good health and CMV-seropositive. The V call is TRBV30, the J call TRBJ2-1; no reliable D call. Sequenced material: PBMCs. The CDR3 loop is CASTMGTAYNEQFF. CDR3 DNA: TGTGCCTCTACGATGGGCACGGCCTACAATGAGCAGTTCTTC.